Shown below are 16 T cell receptor beta chains from a single sample sequenced in a study of blood T cell repertoires in COVID-19. Using immunoSEQ multiplex PCR, the repertoire was profiled, and TCRdb retains in-frame clones only, with some absent. The sample includes around 33,000 clones, about 75% of them seen just once. The material sequenced was peripheral blood. The receptors originated from an older man with active or convalescent COVID-19.

The chain couples TRBV5-1 to TRBJ2-1; 8 bases align to TRBD2. In germline, CDR1 is SGHRS, CDR2 YFSETQ. The CDR3 is 17 residues long. V dropped 0 bases and J dropped 2; count of bases not matched to a gene: 7. CDR3 nucleotide sequence: TGCGCCAGCAGCTTGGCCAGCGGGAGTGGGCCCTACAATGAGCAGTTCTTC. It encodes CASSLASGSGPYNEQFF.

The rearrangement joins TRBV24-1 to TRBJ2-3; 9 nucleotides line up with TRBD2. Losses at the gene ends were 5 bases for V and 10 bases for J; bases not matched to a gene: 12. Germline lookup yields CDR1 KGHDR and CDR2 SFDVKD. The CDR3 sequence is 15 residues long. The CDR3 bases are TGTGCCACCAGTGGATGGCTAGCGGGAATTGGTGCGCAGTATTTT. Its protein is CATSGWLAGIGAQYF.

There are a few counts of this clone. The chain employs TRBV28 and TRBJ1-1; possible D gene TRBD1, 6 bases. The length of the CDR3 is 12 residues. Germline V gives CDR1 MDHEN, CDR2 SYDVKM. Trimming took 2 bases from V and 11 from J, leaving 12 bases between them. The CDR3 DNA is TGTGCCAGCAGTTTAACAACAGGGATGGCTTTCTTT. It translates to CASSLTTGMAFF. Filled out from reference TRBV28 and TRBJ1-1, the complete variable domain reads DVKVTQSSRYLVKRTGEKVFLECVQDMDHENMFWYRQDPGLGLRLIYFSYDVKMKEKGDIPEGYSVSREKKERFSLILESASTNQTSMYLCASSLTTGMAFFGQGTRLTVV.

The genes are TRBV12-3 or TRBV12-4 and TRBJ2-2; D is unclear. CDR3 length: 13 amino acids. The V end was cut by 3 bases, the J end by 0 bases, with 2 bases between. The CDR3 reads CASSFTNTGELFF. DNA for the CDR3: TGTGCCAGCAGTTTTACGAACACCGGGGAGCTGTTTTTT.

This clone has just a few counts. This chain joins TRBV28 and TRBJ2-7, with 9 bases fitting TRBD1. Per the germline V gene, CDR1 is MDHEN and CDR2 is SYDVKM. CDR3 length: 14 amino acids. The trim removed 6 bases at V and 1 base at J, leaving 4 bases unmatched. The CDR3, as DNA: TGTGCCAGCAGGGGGACAGGGATGTCCTACGAGCAGTACTTC. Protein: CASRGTGMSYEQYF.

V usage is TRBV7-3 and J usage is TRBJ2-3; D unresolved. Trimming took 2 bases from V and 0 from J, leaving 9 bases between them. CDR3 length: 15 amino acids. Per germline, CDR1 SGHTA and CDR2 FQGTGA. This CDR3 reads CASSLWAVSTDTQYF. The DNA of the CDR3 is TGTGCCAGCAGCTTATGGGCAGTTAGCACAGATACGCAGTATTTT.

This clone was observed a handful of times. J is TRBJ2-2 and V is TRBV5-1, with 7 bases fitting TRBD1. This CDR3 comprises 15 residues. Trimming cost V 5 bases and J 3 bases; bases outside gene matches: 7. Germline-derived CDR1 and CDR2 are SGHRS and YFSETQ. CDR3 loop: CASSFSTGDTGELFF. In DNA form, the CDR3 reads TGCGCCAGCAGTTTCTCTACAGGGGACACCGGGGAGCTGTTTTTT.

This chain joins TRBV7-9 and TRBJ1-2; D possibly corresponds to TRBD1 (5 bases). V shed 3 bases and J shed 8 bases, with 13 bases lying between them. Germline assignment: CDR1 SEHNR and CDR2 FQNEAQ (reference sequence). The CDR3 has 13 amino acids. CDR3 bases: TGTGCCAGCAGCTTTGACCAGGGTTACGGCTACACCTTC. Amino acid sequence: CASSFDQGYGYTF.

This chain uses TRBV11-2 with TRBJ2-7, with 9 bases identical to TRBD2. Germline trimming cut 5 bases from V and 1 base from J; bases unmatched to any gene: 12. The CDR3 totals 17 residues. Germline assignment: CDR1 SGHAT and CDR2 FQNNGV. The CDR3 DNA reads TGTGCCAGCAGCCCAGGGATAGCGGGAGCTTTTTCCTACGAGCAGTACTTC. It codes for CASSPGIAGAFSYEQYF.

Only a few counts were recorded for this clone. V gene TRBV28 combines with J gene TRBJ1-2; D is uncertain. V was clipped by 2 bases and J by 8 bases, with 9 bases between them. CDR1 MDHEN and CDR2 SYDVKM come from the germline V gene. The CDR3 runs 12 residues. CDR3 sequence (DNA): TGTGCCAGCAGTTTACCCGGTTGGGGCTACACCTTC. It specifies CASSLPGWGYTF.

The gene calls are TRBV6-5 and TRBJ2-5; D possibly corresponds to TRBD1 (5 bases). V gave up 6 bases and J gave up 4 bases, with 12 bases separating them. The CDR3 is 13 residues long. Germline lookup yields CDR1 MNHEY and CDR2 SVGAGI. CDR3 sequence: CASRGDWGETQYF. The CDR3 nucleotides read TGTGCCAGCAGAGGGGATTGGGGAGAGACCCAGTACTTC.

The rearrangement uses TRBV19 and TRBJ2-1; TRBD2 might be the D (5 bases). The V end was cut by 5 bases, the J end by 9 bases, with 11 bases between. CDR3 length: 12 residues. Germline V gives CDR1 LNHDA, CDR2 SQIVND (reference sequence). CDR3 sequence: CASSPRVGEQFF. The CDR3 DNA follows: TGTGCCAGTAGTCCGAGGGTTGGTGAGCAGTTCTTC.

The chain employs TRBV19 and TRBJ1-1; a weak D match, TRBD1 (6 bases). Per germline, CDR1 LNHDA and CDR2 SQIVND (reference sequence). Trimming took 3 bases from V and 7 from J, leaving 15 bases between them. The CDR3 consists of 14 residues. DNA of the CDR3: TGTGCCAGTAGTATTCAGGGGCAGAGTGTTGAAGCTTTCTTT. This encodes CASSIQGQSVEAFF.

The chain joins TRBV27 to TRBJ2-3; 7 nucleotides line up with TRBD2. This CDR3 contains 16 residues. The V gene's germline CDR1 is MNHEY and CDR2 SMNVEV (reference sequence). After removal of 6 bases from V and 4 bases from J, the junction contained 13 bases not matched to a gene. The CDR3 region is CASRDIYGGVADTQYF. The CDR3 DNA follows: TGTGCCAGCAGAGACATTTATGGGGGGGTAGCAGATACGCAGTATTTT.

The chain couples TRBV9 to TRBJ2-1, with D hard to call. CDR1 and CDR2 (germline): SGDLS, YYNGEE. The CDR3 is 13 residues long. The V end was cut by 3 bases, the J end by 0 bases, with 4 bases between. This CDR3 is CASSESSYNEQFF. The CDR3 DNA sequence: TGTGCCAGCAGCGAGAGCTCCTACAATGAGCAGTTCTTC.

This clone was counted a few times. The rearrangement uses TRBV25-1 and TRBJ2-5; 7 nucleotides match TRBD1. The V and J ends lost 4 bases and 1 base, in that order; junction bases with no gene match: 6. CDR1 is MGHDK and CDR2 is SYGVNS in the germline V gene. The CDR3 length is 15 residues. In DNA form, the CDR3 reads TGTGCCAGCAGTGGAGAGACAGGGTTCCAAGAGACCCAGTACTTC. Protein sequence: CASSGETGFQETQYF.